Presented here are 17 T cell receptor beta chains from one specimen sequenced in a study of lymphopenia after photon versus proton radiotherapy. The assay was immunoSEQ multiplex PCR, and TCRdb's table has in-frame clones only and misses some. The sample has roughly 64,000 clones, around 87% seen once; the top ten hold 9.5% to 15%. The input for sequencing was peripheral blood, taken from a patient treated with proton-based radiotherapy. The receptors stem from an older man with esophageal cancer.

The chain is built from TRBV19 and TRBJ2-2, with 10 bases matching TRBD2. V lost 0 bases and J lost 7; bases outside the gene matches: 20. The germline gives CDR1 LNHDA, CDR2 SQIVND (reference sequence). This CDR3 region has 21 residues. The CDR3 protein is CASSIETGLAGVPRDGGELFF. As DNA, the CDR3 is TGTGCCAGTAGTATAGAAACGGGCCTAGCGGGAGTTCCCCGCGATGGCGGGGAGCTGTTTTTT.

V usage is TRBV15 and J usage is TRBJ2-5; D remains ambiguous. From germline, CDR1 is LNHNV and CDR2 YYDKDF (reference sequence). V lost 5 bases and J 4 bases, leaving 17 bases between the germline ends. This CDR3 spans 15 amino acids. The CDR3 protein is CATSGIIPPRETQYF. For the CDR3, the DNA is TGTGCCACCAGCGGTATTATACCCCCAAGAGAGACCCAGTACTTC.

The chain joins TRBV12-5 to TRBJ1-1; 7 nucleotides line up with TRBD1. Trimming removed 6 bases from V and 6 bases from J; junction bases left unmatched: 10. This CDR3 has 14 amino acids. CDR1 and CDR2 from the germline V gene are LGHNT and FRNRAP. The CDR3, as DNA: TGTGCTAGTGGCCCCGGGACAGAGTACTCTGAAGCTTTCTTT. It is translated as CASGPGTEYSEAFF.

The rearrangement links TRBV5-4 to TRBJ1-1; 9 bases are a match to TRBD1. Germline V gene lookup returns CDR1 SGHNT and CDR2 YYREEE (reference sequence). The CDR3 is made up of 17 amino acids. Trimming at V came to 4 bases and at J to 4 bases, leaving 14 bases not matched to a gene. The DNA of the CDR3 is TGTGCCAGCAGCCTCGGACCTCCTACAGGGGGCGGCACTGAAGCTTTCTTT. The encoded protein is CASSLGPPTGGGTEAFF.

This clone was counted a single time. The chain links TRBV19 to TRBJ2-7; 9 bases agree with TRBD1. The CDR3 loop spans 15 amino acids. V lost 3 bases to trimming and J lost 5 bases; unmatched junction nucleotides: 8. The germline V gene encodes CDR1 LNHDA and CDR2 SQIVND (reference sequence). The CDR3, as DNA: TGTGCCAGTAGTATCCTAGGACAGGGGACCCACGAGCAGTACTTC. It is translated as CASSILGQGTHEQYF. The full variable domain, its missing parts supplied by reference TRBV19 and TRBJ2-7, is DGGITQSPKYLFRKEGQNVTLSCEQNLNHDAMYWYRQDPGQGLRLIYYSQIVNDFQKGDIAEGYSVSREKKESFPLTVTSAQKNPTAFYLCASSILGQGTHEQYFGPGTRLTVT.

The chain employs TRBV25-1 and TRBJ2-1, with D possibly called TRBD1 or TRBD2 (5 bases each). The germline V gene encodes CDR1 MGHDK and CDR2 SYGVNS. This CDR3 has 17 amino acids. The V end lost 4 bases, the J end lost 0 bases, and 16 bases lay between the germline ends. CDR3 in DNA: TGTGCCAGCAGTGGTCCCGACTGGGGGAGCTCCTACAATGAGCAGTTCTTC. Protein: CASSGPDWGSSYNEQFF.

The CDR3 sequence: CASSYLDTSYEQYF. DNA of the CDR3: TGTGCCAGCAGTTACTTGGACACATCCTACGAGCAGTACTTC. J is TRBJ2-7 and V is TRBV6-6, with D possibly matching TRBD1 (5 bases). In germline, CDR1 is MNHNY, CDR2 SVGAGI (reference sequence). Deletions cut 1 base from V and 1 base from J, with 8 bases between. The CDR3 sequence is 14 residues long.

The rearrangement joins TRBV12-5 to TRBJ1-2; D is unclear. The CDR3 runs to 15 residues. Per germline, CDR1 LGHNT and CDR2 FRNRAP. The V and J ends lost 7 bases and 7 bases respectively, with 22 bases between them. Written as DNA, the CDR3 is TGTGCTAGTGTTAACGACTGGGGAGTTTATGTTGGCTACACCTTC. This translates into CASVNDWGVYVGYTF.

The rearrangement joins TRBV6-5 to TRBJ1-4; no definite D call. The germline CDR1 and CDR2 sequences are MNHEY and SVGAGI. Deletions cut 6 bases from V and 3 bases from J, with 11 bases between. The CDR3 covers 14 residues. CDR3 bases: TGTGCCAGCAGGAAGGAAGTAGCTAATGAAAAACTGTTTTTT. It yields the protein CASRKEVANEKLFF.

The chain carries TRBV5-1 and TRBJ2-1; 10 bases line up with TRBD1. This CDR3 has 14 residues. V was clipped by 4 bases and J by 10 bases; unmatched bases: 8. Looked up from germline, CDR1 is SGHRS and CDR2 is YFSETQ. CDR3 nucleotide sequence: TGCGCCAGCAGCAGACGGACAGGGGGAAACGAGCAGTTCTTC. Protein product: CASSRRTGGNEQFF.

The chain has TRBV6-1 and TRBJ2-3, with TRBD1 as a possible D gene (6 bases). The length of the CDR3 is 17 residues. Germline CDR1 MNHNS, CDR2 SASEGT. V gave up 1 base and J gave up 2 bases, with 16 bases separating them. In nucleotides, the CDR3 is TGTGCCAGCAGTGAAGGCGCAGGGGCCCTGTACACAGATACGCAGTATTTT. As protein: CASSEGAGALYTDTQYF.

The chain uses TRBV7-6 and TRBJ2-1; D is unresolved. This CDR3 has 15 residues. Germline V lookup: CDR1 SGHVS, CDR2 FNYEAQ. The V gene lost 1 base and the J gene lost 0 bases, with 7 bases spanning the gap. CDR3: CASSLVPNSYNEQFF. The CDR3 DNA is TGTGCCAGCAGCTTAGTACCTAACTCCTACAATGAGCAGTTCTTC.

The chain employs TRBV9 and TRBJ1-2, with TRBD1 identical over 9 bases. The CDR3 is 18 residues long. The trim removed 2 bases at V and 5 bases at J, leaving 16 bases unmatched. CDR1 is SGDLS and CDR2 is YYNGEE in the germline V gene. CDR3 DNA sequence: TGTGCCAGCAGCGTTAGTGTGACAGGGGGTTCCGAGGGATATGGCTACACCTTC. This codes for CASSVSVTGGSEGYGYTF.

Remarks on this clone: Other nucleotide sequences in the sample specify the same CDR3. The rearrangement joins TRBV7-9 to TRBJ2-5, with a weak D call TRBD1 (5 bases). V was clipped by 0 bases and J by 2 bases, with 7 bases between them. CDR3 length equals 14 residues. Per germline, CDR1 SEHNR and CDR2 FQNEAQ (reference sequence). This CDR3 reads CASSLARDQETQYF. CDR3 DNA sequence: TGTGCCAGCAGCTTAGCCAGGGATCAAGAGACCCAGTACTTC.

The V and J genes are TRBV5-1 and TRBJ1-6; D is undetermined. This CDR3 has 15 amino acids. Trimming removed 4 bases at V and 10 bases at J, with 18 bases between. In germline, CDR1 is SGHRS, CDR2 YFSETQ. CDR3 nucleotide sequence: TGCGCCAGCAGCCCATTGGAGGGAGGGCAATCACCCCTCCACTTT. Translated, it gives CASSPLEGGQSPLHF.

The CDR3 protein is CASSGQFNQPQHF. The CDR3, as DNA: TGTGCCAGCAGCGGACAGTTCAATCAGCCCCAGCATTTT. This chain connects TRBV7-9 to TRBJ1-5; possibly TRBD1 for D (6 bases). Germline V lookup: CDR1 SEHNR, CDR2 FQNEAQ (reference sequence). Trimming cost V 5 bases and J 3 bases, with 8 bases left between them. The CDR3 has 13 residues.

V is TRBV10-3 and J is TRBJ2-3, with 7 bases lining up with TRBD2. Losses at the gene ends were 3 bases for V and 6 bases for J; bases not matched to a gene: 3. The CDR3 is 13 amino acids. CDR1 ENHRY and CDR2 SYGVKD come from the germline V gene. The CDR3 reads CAISEGTMDTQYF. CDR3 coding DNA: TGTGCCATCAGTGAAGGGACTATGGATACGCAGTATTTT.